This TCR beta chain was documented in a study of shared clonotypes between healthy human individuals. All the donors were Caucasian adults who lived in Nashville, Tennessee. Trimming took 1 base from V and 9 from J, leaving 12 bases between them. Germline loops: CDR1 SEHNR, CDR2 FQNEAQ (reference sequence). This CDR3 region has 13 residues. Produced via immunoSEQ multiplex PCR; TCRdb's table is partial and in-frame only. The sample holds around 1.1 million clones, 60% to 80% seen once. The sequence derives from a man between 18 and 35 years old in good health. Some clones in this sample may be carry-over from other donors' samples. The V gene is TRBV7-9, the J gene TRBJ2-5, with a possible D match to TRBD2 (5 bases). Sequencing was done on a sample of memory CD4+ T cells from PBMCs. Sample subset: CD45RA-negative fraction. The CDR3 sequence: CASSLVSGAPQYF. CDR3 sequence (DNA): TGTGCCAGCAGCTTAGTGAGCGGCGCGCCCCAGTACTTC.